This T cell receptor (beta chain) was found in a study of blood T cell repertoires in COVID-19. Across the study: Nucleic acid was either cDNA or gDNA, and it came from T cells, B-cell-depleted T cells, or PBMCs.

The assay was immunoSEQ multiplex PCR, and TCRdb's table has in-frame clones only and misses some. Of 60,000 to 85,000 clones detected, around nine tenths appear once; the ten largest clones hold approximately 7%. Germline V gene lookup returns CDR1 MGHDK and CDR2 SYGVNS. The CDR3 is 15 amino acids. Trimming took 3 bases from V and 0 from J, leaving 11 bases between them. The sequenced material came from peripheral blood. This TCR was recovered from a man aged 35 to 55 with COVID-19, enrolled during active disease. This chain links TRBV25-1 with TRBJ2-5, with D tentatively TRBD2 (5 bases). As DNA, the CDR3 is TGTGCCAGCAGTGAGAAGGAGAGGGACCAAGAGACCCAGTACTTC. It translates to CASSEKERDQETQYF. The full variable domain, in which reference TRBV25-1 and TRBJ2-5 provide the parts outside the CDR3, is EADIYQTPRYLVIGTGKKITLECSQTMGHDKMYWYQQDPGMELHLIHYSYGVNSTEKGDLSSESTVSRIRTEHFPLTLESARPSHTSQYLCASSEKERDQETQYFGPGTRLLVL.